A selection of T cell receptor beta chains follows, all from one sample in a study of CD8+CD57+ T cells in acquired aplastic anemia. TCRdb redid the calling of the reads with MiXCR, one entry per CDR3 protein. The sample yields roughly 81,000 distinct CDR3 sequences, over 35% seen once. The sequenced material came from sorted CD4+, CD8+, or CD8+CD57+ T cells (not recorded which) from PBMCs. Receptors originate from a human donor in good health, serving as a control. The CDR3 runs from the conserved cysteine through the conserved F or W. D genes are given only for firm matches. Clone size is stated in some rows and not others, as once, few, many or a class when expanded.

J gene: TRBJ2-7; V gene: TRBV2; D gene: TRBD2; clone size: NA; CDR3 DNA: TGTGCCAGCAGCTCGGGGGCTAGCGGGTACTACGAGCAGTACTTC; CDR3 protein: CASSSGASGYYEQYF
J gene: TRBJ1-2; V gene: TRBV9; D gene: TRBD1; clone size: NA; CDR3 DNA: TGTGCCAGCACACAATCCCAGGGGGTGAATCGTGGCTACACCTTC; CDR3 protein: CASTQSQGVNRGYTF
J gene: TRBJ1-1; V gene: TRBV25-1; D gene: NA; clone size: few; CDR3 DNA: TGTGCCAGCAGTGCCCGACAGAACATGAACACTGAAGCTTTCTTT; CDR3 protein: CASSARQNMNTEAFF
J gene: TRBJ2-7; V gene: TRBV12-3/TRBV12-4; D gene: NA; clone size: many; CDR3 DNA: TGTGCCAGCAGTGGGGGGGGACAGAAGTACGAGCAGTACTTC; CDR3 protein: CASSGGGQKYEQYF
J gene: TRBJ2-1; V gene: TRBV2; D gene: NA; clone size: many; CDR3 DNA: TGTGCCAGCAGTGCCGGGGACTCCCCCTCTCGGTGGGGCAATGAGCAGTTCTTC; CDR3 protein: CASSAGDSPSRWGNEQFF
J gene: TRBJ1-6; V gene: TRBV14; D gene: NA; clone size: few; CDR3 DNA: TGTGCCAGCAGCCAAGGGTATGGAGGGTCCTATAATTCACCCCTCCACTTT; CDR3 protein: CASSQGYGGSYNSPLHF
J gene: TRBJ2-7; V gene: TRBV20-1; D gene: TRBD2; clone size: NA; CDR3 DNA: TGCAGTGCGACCGTAGCGGGAGGCTCAACCGGCGAGCAGTACTTC; CDR3 protein: CSATVAGGSTGEQYF
J gene: TRBJ2-7; V gene: TRBV20-1; D gene: NA; clone size: few; CDR3 DNA: TGCAGTACCACTACGGGGGAGGCCGGCGAGCAGTACTTC; CDR3 protein: CSTTTGEAGEQYF
J gene: TRBJ2-1; V gene: TRBV24-1; D gene: NA; clone size: NA; CDR3 DNA: TGTGCCACCAGCGAACGACAGGGGAGGGATGAGCAGTTCTTC; CDR3 protein: CATSERQGRDEQFF
J gene: TRBJ2-1; V gene: TRBV7-6; D gene: TRBD2; clone size: many; CDR3 DNA: TGTGCCAGCAGCTTGGCGGGGGGGGACAATGAGCAGTTCTTC; CDR3 protein: CASSLAGGDNEQFF
J gene: TRBJ2-7; V gene: TRBV10-3; D gene: NA; clone size: NA; CDR3 DNA: TGTGCCATCAGTGAGACAGATTCCTACGAGCAGTACTTC; CDR3 protein: CAISETDSYEQYF
J gene: TRBJ1-1; V gene: TRBV11-1; D gene: TRBD1; clone size: NA; CDR3 DNA: TGTGCCAGCAGCTTAGCGCAAGGGACAGGGGCGAACACTGAAGCTTTCTTT; CDR3 protein: CASSLAQGTGANTEAFF
J gene: TRBJ2-7; V gene: TRBV25-1; D gene: NA; clone size: NA; CDR3 DNA: TGTGCCAGCAGCGCCCCCGCGGCCACCTACGAGCAGTACTTC; CDR3 protein: CASSAPAATYEQYF
J gene: TRBJ2-5; V gene: TRBV6-1; D gene: NA; clone size: NA; CDR3 DNA: TGTGCCAGCAGCCCTGACCCGGACGTTGGGAAGACCCAGTACTTC; CDR3 protein: CASSPDPDVGKTQYF
J gene: TRBJ2-3; V gene: TRBV7-2; D gene: NA; clone size: NA; CDR3 DNA: TGTGCCAGCAAGCTCACAGGGATAGATACGCAGTATTTT; CDR3 protein: CASKLTGIDTQYF
J gene: TRBJ2-3; V gene: TRBV29-1; D gene: TRBD2; clone size: NA; CDR3 DNA: TGCAGCGTTTCGGCTAGCGGGAGTGTTTCAGATACGCAGTATTTT; CDR3 protein: CSVSASGSVSDTQYF
J gene: TRBJ2-1; V gene: TRBV27; D gene: TRBD2; clone size: NA; CDR3 DNA: TGTGCCAGCAGCAGCACTAGCGGCCGTGAGCAGTTCTTC; CDR3 protein: CASSSTSGREQFF
J gene: TRBJ2-3; V gene: TRBV11-2; D gene: NA; clone size: many; CDR3 DNA: TGTGCCAGCAGCTCCTTGACCGCCTACACAGATACGCAGTATTTT; CDR3 protein: CASSSLTAYTDTQYF
J gene: TRBJ2-7; V gene: TRBV15; D gene: NA; clone size: many; CDR3 DNA: TGTGCCACCAGCAGAGATCGTGTGGAGCAGTACTTC; CDR3 protein: CATSRDRVEQYF
J gene: TRBJ2-2; V gene: TRBV19; D gene: NA; clone size: many; CDR3 DNA: TGTGCCAGTAGTATAGACCCCTCCGGCGGGGAGCTGTTTTTT; CDR3 protein: CASSIDPSGGELFF
J gene: TRBJ2-1; V gene: TRBV19; D gene: NA; clone size: NA; CDR3 DNA: TGTGCCAGTAGTATCGGAATGGCCAATGAGCAGTTCTTC; CDR3 protein: CASSIGMANEQFF
J gene: TRBJ1-1; V gene: TRBV24-1; D gene: NA; clone size: many; CDR3 DNA: TGTGCCACCAGTAGATCAGGGAGCACTGAAGCTTTCTTT; CDR3 protein: CATSRSGSTEAFF
J gene: TRBJ2-7; V gene: TRBV5-5; D gene: TRBD2; clone size: many; CDR3 DNA: TGTGCCAGCAGCTTTGCGGGAGGCTACGAGCAGTACTTC; CDR3 protein: CASSFAGGYEQYF
J gene: TRBJ1-2; V gene: TRBV9; D gene: TRBD1; clone size: many; CDR3 DNA: TGTGCCAGCAGCGCCTCCGACAGGGCTCGCTATGGCTACACCTTC; CDR3 protein: CASSASDRARYGYTF
J gene: TRBJ2-2; V gene: TRBV12-3/TRBV12-4; D gene: TRBD2; clone size: NA; CDR3 DNA: TGTGCCAGCAGTTTAGGCGGGAGGGCCGCCGGGGAGCTGTTTTTT; CDR3 protein: CASSLGGRAAGELFF
J gene: TRBJ2-2; V gene: TRBV27; D gene: NA; clone size: NA; CDR3 DNA: TGTGCCGGCAGTTTAGTTGGGGCAAGCACCGGGGAGCTGTTTTTT; CDR3 protein: CAGSLVGASTGELFF
J gene: TRBJ2-1; V gene: TRBV25-1; D gene: TRBD2; clone size: NA; CDR3 DNA: TGTGCCAGCACAGCTAGCGGGAGATACAATGAGCAGTTCTTC; CDR3 protein: CASTASGRYNEQFF
J gene: TRBJ1-5; V gene: TRBV20-1; D gene: NA; clone size: NA; CDR3 DNA: TGCAGTGCTAGGTCACAGGGACAGCCCCAGCATTTT; CDR3 protein: CSARSQGQPQHF
J gene: TRBJ1-2; V gene: TRBV7-9; D gene: TRBD1; clone size: many; CDR3 DNA: TGTGCCAGCAGCCCGGGACAGGGTCTTGACTATGGCTACACCTTC; CDR3 protein: CASSPGQGLDYGYTF
J gene: TRBJ2-7; V gene: TRBV6-1; D gene: NA; clone size: many; CDR3 DNA: TGTGCCAGCAGTAACGGGGAGAACGAGCAGTACTTC; CDR3 protein: CASSNGENEQYF
J gene: TRBJ2-1; V gene: TRBV5-8; D gene: TRBD1; clone size: NA; CDR3 DNA: TGTGCCAGCAACTTGGGACAGGGAGTCGATGAGCAGTTCTTC; CDR3 protein: CASNLGQGVDEQFF
J gene: TRBJ2-7; V gene: TRBV4-1; D gene: NA; clone size: few; CDR3 DNA: TGCGCCAGCAGCCAATTGGGGCGGGGATCCTACGAGCAGTACTTC; CDR3 protein: CASSQLGRGSYEQYF
J gene: TRBJ2-3; V gene: TRBV25-1; D gene: NA; clone size: NA; CDR3 DNA: TGCGCCAGCAGCCAAGATCGGGGGGCAGTTGAGCAGTGTTTT; CDR3 protein: CASSQDRGAVEQCF
J gene: TRBJ1-2; V gene: TRBV5-1; D gene: TRBD1; clone size: many; CDR3 DNA: TGCGCCAGCAGCTCTAAACAGGGGCAACACCTCTATGGCTACACCTTC; CDR3 protein: CASSSKQGQHLYGYTF
J gene: TRBJ1-6; V gene: TRBV27; D gene: TRBD1; clone size: many; CDR3 DNA: TGTGCCAGCAGTCATACAGGGGGCGATTCACCCCTCCACTTT; CDR3 protein: CASSHTGGDSPLHF
J gene: TRBJ2-1; V gene: TRBV29-1; D gene: NA; clone size: NA; CDR3 DNA: TGCAGCGTTGAAGGTGTGGGAGGCTATGAGGGAAATGAGCAGTTCTTC; CDR3 protein: CSVEGVGGYEGNEQFF
J gene: TRBJ2-3; V gene: TRBV25-1; D gene: TRBD2; clone size: NA; CDR3 DNA: TGTGCCAGCAGTGCCCTAGCGGGAGAACTATATCCGCAGTATTTT; CDR3 protein: CASSALAGELYPQYF
J gene: TRBJ2-1; V gene: TRBV2; D gene: TRBD2; clone size: NA; CDR3 DNA: TGTGCCAGCGTAGCGGGACGCAATGTCGGTGAGCAGTTCTTC; CDR3 protein: CASVAGRNVGEQFF
J gene: TRBJ2-3; V gene: TRBV9; D gene: TRBD2; clone size: many; CDR3 DNA: TGTGCCAGCAGCGTAGGACTAGCGGGACCCACAGATACGCAGTATTTT; CDR3 protein: CASSVGLAGPTDTQYF
J gene: TRBJ2-3; V gene: TRBV10-3; D gene: NA; clone size: once; CDR3 DNA: TGTGCCATCAGTGAGGCGACAGATACGCAGTATTTT; CDR3 protein: CAISEATDTQYF
J gene: TRBJ1-3; V gene: TRBV19; D gene: NA; clone size: NA; CDR3 DNA: TGTGCCAGTAGAACCGACAGATCCTCTGGAAACACCATATATTTT; CDR3 protein: CASRTDRSSGNTIYF